A selection of T cell receptor beta chains follows, all from one sample in a study of early T cells in non-severe SARS-CoV-2 infection. TCRdb reprocessed the 5' RACE reads with MiXCR, giving one entry per CDR3 protein. Of 30,000 to 45,000 distinct CDR3 sequences listed, 5.8% were seen once; the top ten hold about 26%. The sample comprised whole blood. The receptors shown here come from an adult who was a healthcare worker with PCR-confirmed SARS-CoV-2 infection or an uninfected control (not recorded which). Each CDR3 is given with its conserved first and last residue. Fields, in order: CDR3 DNA, CDR3 protein, J gene, V gene, D gene, clone size. A D gene is named only where the DNA matches it firmly. The size entry is marked missing in some rows and otherwise reads once, few, many or a size class.

DNA: TGTGCTAGCAGCTTAGGGCCCACGGGCCAAGAGACCCAGTACTTC
CDR3: CASSLGPTGQETQYF
J: TRBJ2-5
V: TRBV7-7
D: -
size: many

DNA: TGTGCCAGCAGCCACGACGGGACACCTAACCCTCCCCTCTACAATGAGCAGTTCTTC
CDR3: CASSHDGTPNPPLYNEQFF
J: TRBJ2-1
V: TRBV12-3/TRBV12-4
D: -
size: many

DNA: TGTGCCAGCAGCCCAGGGGGTAGCTCCCTCGAGCAGTACTTC
CDR3: CASSPGGSSLEQYF
J: TRBJ2-7
V: TRBV7-9
D: TRBD1
size: few

DNA: TGTGCCAGCAGTTTATCGGGGACCAATGAGCAGTTCTTC
CDR3: CASSLSGTNEQFF
J: TRBJ2-1
V: TRBV12-3/TRBV12-4
D: -
size: few

DNA: TGCGCCAGCAGCCAAGCAGTGGGGGATAACATTCAGTACTTC
CDR3: CASSQAVGDNIQYF
J: TRBJ2-4
V: TRBV4-3
D: -
size: many

DNA: TGTGCCAGCAGTTTAGGATCTGGGGCCAACGTCCTGACTTTC
CDR3: CASSLGSGANVLTF
J: TRBJ2-6
V: TRBV12-3/TRBV12-4
D: -
size: many

DNA: TGTGCCAGCAGTGATGGGCAGGCCGGGGAGCTGTTTTTT
CDR3: CASSDGQAGELFF
J: TRBJ2-2
V: TRBV2
D: -
size: -

DNA: TGTGCTACCGCAACGATGAACACTGAAGCTTTCTTT
CDR3: CATATMNTEAFF
J: TRBJ1-1
V: TRBV12-5
D: -
size: many

DNA: TGTGCCAGCAGCTTCACTAGCGGGGGAACCACAGATACGCAGTATTTT
CDR3: CASSFTSGGTTDTQYF
J: TRBJ2-3
V: TRBV11-2
D: TRBD2
size: many

DNA: TGCGCCAGCAGCTTGGGCCTGGGTGAAGCTTTCTTT
CDR3: CASSLGLGEAFF
J: TRBJ1-1
V: TRBV5-1
D: -
size: many

DNA: TGCAGTGCTAGAGATTCGGGACTAGCGGGAGCGCGGGAGCAGTTCTTC
CDR3: CSARDSGLAGAREQFF
J: TRBJ2-1
V: TRBV20-1
D: TRBD2
size: many

DNA: TGTGCCAGCAGCCCGGGGGGAGTAAATTCCTACGAGCAGTACTTC
CDR3: CASSPGGVNSYEQYF
J: TRBJ2-7
V: TRBV5-4
D: TRBD2
size: many

DNA: TGTGCCAGCAGCCGAACGGACAGGGGGAGGTCGGAAGCTTTCTTT
CDR3: CASSRTDRGRSEAFF
J: TRBJ1-1
V: TRBV5-5
D: TRBD1
size: once

DNA: TGTGCCAGCAGCCCCCGAACTATAAAGGGGGGGAGAGAGCAGTACTTC
CDR3: CASSPRTIKGGREQYF
J: TRBJ2-7
V: TRBV7-9
D: -
size: few

DNA: TGTGCCAGCAGTTTTACTAGCGGGAACTACGAGCAGTACTTC
CDR3: CASSFTSGNYEQYF
J: TRBJ2-7
V: TRBV12-3/TRBV12-4
D: TRBD2
size: many

DNA: TGCAGCGTGACGGACAGCGGGAACACTGAAGCTTTCTTT
CDR3: CSVTDSGNTEAFF
J: TRBJ1-1
V: TRBV29-1
D: -
size: many

DNA: TGCAGTGCTAGAGCCCGGGACAGAGTTTCTAACTATGGCTACACCTTC
CDR3: CSARARDRVSNYGYTF
J: TRBJ1-2
V: TRBV20-1
D: TRBD1
size: many